This T cell receptor (beta chain) was retrieved from a study of cytomegalovirus exposure and HLA in healthy donors. General study results and limits: Being indistinguishable, some V segments were excluded, TRBV6-2 and TRBV6-3 among them.

As to this clone: Its cognate antigen is unknown.

Germline V gene lookup returns CDR1 SQVTM and CDR2 ANQGSEA. The V and J ends lost 8 bases and 2 bases, in that order; junction bases with no gene match: 17. The length of the CDR3 is 17 residues. The PCR ran on 60 Vbeta and 13 Jbeta primers. Here immunoSEQ multiplex PCR was the method, and the copy in TCRdb shows in-frame clones only, minus some. This table holds about 160,000 clones, 80% found once. The receptor was derived from a woman between 50 and 59 years old in good health and CMV-seronegative. The genes are TRBV29-1 and TRBJ2-5; 10 bases map to TRBD1. The sequenced sample was PBMCs. In DNA form, the CDR3 reads TGCAGCCTGGAGAGGGACAGGGGCCCGGGCACGCAAGAGACCCAGTACTTC. It translates to CSLERDRGPGTQETQYF.